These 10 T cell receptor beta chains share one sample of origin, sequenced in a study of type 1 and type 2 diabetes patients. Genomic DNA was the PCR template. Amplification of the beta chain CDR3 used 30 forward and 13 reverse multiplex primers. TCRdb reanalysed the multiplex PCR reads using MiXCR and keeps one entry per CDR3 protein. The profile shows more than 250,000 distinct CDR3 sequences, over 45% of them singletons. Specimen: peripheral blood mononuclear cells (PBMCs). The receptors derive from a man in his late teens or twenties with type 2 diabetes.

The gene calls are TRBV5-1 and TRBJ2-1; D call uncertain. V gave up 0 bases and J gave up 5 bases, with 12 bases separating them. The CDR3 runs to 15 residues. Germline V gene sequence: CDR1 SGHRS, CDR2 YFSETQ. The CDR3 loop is CASSLVPASDNEQFF. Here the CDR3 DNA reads TGCGCCAGCAGCTTGGTCCCAGCCTCAGACAATGAGCAGTTCTTC. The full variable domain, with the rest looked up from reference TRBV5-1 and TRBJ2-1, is KAGVTQTPRYLIKTRGQQVTLSCSPISGHRSVSWYQQTPGQGLQFLFEYFSETQRNKGNFPGRFSGRQFSNSRSEMNVSTLELGDSALYLCASSLVPASDNEQFFGPGTRLTVL.

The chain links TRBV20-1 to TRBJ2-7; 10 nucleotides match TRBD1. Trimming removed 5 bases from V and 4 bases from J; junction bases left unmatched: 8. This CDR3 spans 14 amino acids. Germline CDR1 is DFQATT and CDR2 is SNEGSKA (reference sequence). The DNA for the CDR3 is TGCAGTGCTGAACAAAGGGACAGGGGATACGAGCAGTACTTC. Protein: CSAEQRDRGYEQYF.

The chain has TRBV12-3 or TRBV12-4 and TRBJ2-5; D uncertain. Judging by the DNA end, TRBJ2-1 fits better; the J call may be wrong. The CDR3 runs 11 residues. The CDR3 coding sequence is TGTGCCAGCACTTTGGGATCGAATCAGTTCTTC. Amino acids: CASTLGSNQFF.

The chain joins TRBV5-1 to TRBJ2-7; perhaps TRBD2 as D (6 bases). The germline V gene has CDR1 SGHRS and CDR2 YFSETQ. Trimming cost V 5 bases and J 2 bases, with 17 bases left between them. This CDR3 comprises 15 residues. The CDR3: CASSLLAGYAYEQYF. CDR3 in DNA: TGCGCCAGCAGTCTGCTCGCGGGGTATGCCTACGAGCAGTACTTC.

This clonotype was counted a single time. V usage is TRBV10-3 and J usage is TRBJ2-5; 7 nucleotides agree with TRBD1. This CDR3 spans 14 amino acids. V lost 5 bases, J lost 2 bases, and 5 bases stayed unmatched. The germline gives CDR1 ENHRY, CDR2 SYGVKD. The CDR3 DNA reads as TGTGCCATCAGTCCGACAGGGATGCAAGAGACCCAGTACTTC. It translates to CAISPTGMQETQYF.

This chain's CDR3 is CASSLSLVLDEQYF. The CDR3 DNA reads as TGTGCCAGCAGTTTAAGTTTGGTCCTGGACGAGCAGTACTTC. The genes are TRBV7-2 and TRBJ2-7; D remains unclear. Deletions cut 6 bases from V and 5 bases from J, with 17 bases between. Germline V gene data show CDR1 as SGHTA and CDR2 as FQGNSA. The CDR3 sequence is 14 residues long.

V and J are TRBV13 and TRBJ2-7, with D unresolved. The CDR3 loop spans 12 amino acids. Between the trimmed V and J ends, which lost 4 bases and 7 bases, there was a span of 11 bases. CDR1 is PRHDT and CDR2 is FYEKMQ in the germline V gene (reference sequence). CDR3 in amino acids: CASSSPDSEQYF. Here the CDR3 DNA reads TGTGCCAGCAGCTCCCCAGACTCAGAGCAGTACTTC.

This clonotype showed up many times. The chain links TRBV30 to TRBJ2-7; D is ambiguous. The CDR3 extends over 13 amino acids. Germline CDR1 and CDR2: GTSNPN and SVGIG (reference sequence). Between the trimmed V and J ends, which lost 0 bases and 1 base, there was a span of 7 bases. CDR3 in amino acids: CAWSVALSYEQYF. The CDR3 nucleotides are TGTGCCTGGAGTGTGGCCTTATCCTACGAGCAGTACTTC.

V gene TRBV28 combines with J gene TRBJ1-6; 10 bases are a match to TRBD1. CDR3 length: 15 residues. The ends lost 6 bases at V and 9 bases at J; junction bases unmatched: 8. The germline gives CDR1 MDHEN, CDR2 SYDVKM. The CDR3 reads CASSQTGTGVSPLHF. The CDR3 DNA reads TGTGCCAGCAGCCAAACCGGGACAGGGGTTTCACCCCTCCACTTT.

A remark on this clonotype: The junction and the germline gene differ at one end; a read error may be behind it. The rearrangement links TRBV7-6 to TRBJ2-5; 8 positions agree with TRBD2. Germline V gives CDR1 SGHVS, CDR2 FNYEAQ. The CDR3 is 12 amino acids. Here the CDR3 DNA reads TGTGCCAGCAGCTCGGTAGCGGGGATGAAGTATTTT. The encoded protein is CASSSVAGMKYF.